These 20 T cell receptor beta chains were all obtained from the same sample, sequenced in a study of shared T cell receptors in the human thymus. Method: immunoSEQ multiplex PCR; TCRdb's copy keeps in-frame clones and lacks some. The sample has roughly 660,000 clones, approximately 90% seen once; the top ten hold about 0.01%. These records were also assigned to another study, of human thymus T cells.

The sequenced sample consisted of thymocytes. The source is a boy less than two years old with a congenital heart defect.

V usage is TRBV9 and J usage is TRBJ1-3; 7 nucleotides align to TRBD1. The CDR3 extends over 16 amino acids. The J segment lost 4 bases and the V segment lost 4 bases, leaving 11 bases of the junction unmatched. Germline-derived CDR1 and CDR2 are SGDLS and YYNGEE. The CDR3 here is CASSTPSTGPGNTIYF. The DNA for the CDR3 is TGTGCCAGCAGCACACCATCGACAGGGCCCGGAAACACCATATATTTT.

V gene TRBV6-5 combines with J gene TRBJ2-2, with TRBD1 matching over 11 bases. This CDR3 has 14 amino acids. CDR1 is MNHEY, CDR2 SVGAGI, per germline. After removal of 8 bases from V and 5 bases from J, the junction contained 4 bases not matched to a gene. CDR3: CASGQGAGTGELFF. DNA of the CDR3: TGTGCCAGCGGACAGGGGGCGGGGACCGGGGAGCTGTTTTTT.

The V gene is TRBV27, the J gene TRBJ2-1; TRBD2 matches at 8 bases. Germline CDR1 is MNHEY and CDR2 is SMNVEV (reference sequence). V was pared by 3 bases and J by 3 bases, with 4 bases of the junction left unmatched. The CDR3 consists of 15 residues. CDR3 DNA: TGTGCCAGCAGTTTCCAGCGGGAGAGCTACAATGAGCAGTTCTTC. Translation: CASSFQRESYNEQFF.

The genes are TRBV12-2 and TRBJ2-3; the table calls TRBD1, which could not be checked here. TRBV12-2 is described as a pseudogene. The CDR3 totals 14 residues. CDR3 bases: TGTGCAAGTCGCGCCGGACAGGATCTAGATACGCAGTATTTT. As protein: CASRAGQDLDTQYF.

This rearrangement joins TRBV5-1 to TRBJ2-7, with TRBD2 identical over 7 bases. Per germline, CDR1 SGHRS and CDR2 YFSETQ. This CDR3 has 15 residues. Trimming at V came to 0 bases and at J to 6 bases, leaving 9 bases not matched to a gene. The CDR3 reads CASSLGAGAVCEQYF. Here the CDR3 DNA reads TGCGCCAGCAGCTTGGGGGCGGGAGCGGTCTGCGAGCAGTACTTC.

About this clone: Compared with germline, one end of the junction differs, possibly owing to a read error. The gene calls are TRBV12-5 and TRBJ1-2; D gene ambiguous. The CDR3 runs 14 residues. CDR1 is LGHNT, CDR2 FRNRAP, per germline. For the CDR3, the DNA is TGTGCTAGTGGTTTGGCCCCGGGAAACTATGACTACACCTTC. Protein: CASGLAPGNYDYTF.

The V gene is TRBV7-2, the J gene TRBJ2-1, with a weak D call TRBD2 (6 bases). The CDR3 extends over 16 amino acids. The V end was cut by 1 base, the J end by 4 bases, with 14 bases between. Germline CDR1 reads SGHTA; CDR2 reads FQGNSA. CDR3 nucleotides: TGTGCCAGCAGCTTAGGGGCCTCGCGGGATTACAATGAGCAGTTCTTC. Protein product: CASSLGASRDYNEQFF.

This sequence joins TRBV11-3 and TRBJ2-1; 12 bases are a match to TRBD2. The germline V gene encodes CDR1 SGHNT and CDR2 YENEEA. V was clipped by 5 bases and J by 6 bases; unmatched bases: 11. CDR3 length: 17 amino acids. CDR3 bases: TGTGCCAGCAGCCCTGGGACTAGCGGGCCCCCCCCCAATGAGCAGTTCTTC. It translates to CASSPGTSGPPPNEQFF. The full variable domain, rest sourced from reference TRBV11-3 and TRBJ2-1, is EAGVVQSPRYKIIEKKQPVAFWCNPISGHNTLYWYLQNLGQGPELLIRYENEEAVDDSQLPKDRFSAERLKGVDSTLKIQPAELGDSAVYLCASSPGTSGPPPNEQFFGPGTRLTVL.

CDR3 sequence (DNA): TGTGCCAGCAGTTCGGGACTAGCGGGAGATTTGAGCGGGGAGCTGTTTTTT. The encoded protein is CASSSGLAGDLSGELFF. The V and J genes are TRBV12-1 and TRBJ2-2; TRBD2 was called by the table and not checked on the DNA. TRBV12-1 is termed a pseudogene. This CDR3 spans 17 amino acids.

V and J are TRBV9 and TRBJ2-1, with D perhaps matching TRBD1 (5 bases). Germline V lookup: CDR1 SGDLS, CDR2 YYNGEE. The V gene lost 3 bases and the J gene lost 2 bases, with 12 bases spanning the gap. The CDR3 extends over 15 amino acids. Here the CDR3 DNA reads TGTGCCAGCAGCGAGGGGCAGCGCCCCTACAATGAGCAGTTCTTC. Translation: CASSEGQRPYNEQFF.

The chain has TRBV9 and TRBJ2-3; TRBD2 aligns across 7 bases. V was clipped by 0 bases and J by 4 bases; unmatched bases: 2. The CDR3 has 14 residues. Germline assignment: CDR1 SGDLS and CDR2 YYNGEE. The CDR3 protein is CASSVGEGPDTQYF. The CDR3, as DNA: TGTGCCAGCAGCGTAGGGGAGGGACCAGATACGCAGTATTTT. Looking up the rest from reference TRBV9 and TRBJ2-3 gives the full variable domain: DSGVTQTPKHLITATGQRVTLRCSPRSGDLSVYWYQQSLDQGLQFLIQYYNGEERAKGNILERFSAQQFPDLHSELNLSSLELGDSALYFCASSVGEGPDTQYFGPGTRLTVL.

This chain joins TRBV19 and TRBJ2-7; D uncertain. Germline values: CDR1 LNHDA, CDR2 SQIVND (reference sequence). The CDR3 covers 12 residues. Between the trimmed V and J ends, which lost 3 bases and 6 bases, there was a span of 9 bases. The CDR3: CASSILAGEQYF. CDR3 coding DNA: TGTGCCAGTAGTATCTTGGCAGGCGAGCAGTACTTC.

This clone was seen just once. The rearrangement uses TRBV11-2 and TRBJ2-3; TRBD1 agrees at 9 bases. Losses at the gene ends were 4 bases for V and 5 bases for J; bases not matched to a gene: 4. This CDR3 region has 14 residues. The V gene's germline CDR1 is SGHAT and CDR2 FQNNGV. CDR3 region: CASSSRDREDTQYF. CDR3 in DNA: TGTGCCAGCAGCTCCCGGGACAGGGAAGATACGCAGTATTTT.

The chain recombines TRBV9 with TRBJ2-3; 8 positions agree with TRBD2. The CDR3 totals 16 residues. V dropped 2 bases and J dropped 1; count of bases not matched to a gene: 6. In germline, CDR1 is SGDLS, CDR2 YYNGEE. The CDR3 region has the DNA TGTGCCAGCAGCGTTTTACTAGCGGAGGGCACAGATACGCAGTATTTT. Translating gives CASSVLLAEGTDTQYF.

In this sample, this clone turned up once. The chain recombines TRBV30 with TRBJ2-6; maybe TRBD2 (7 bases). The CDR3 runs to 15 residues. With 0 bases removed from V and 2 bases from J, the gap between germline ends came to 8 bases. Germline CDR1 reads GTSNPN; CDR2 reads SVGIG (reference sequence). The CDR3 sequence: CAWSVGGAGANVLTF. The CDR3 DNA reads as TGTGCCTGGAGTGTAGGGGGGGCTGGGGCCAACGTCCTGACTTTC. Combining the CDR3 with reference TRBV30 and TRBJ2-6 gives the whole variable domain SQTIHQWPATLVQPVGSPLSLECTVEGTSNPNLYWYRQAAGRGLQLLFYSVGIGQISSEVPQNLSASRPQDRQFILSSKKLLLSDSGFYLCAWSVGGAGANVLTFGAGSRLTVL.

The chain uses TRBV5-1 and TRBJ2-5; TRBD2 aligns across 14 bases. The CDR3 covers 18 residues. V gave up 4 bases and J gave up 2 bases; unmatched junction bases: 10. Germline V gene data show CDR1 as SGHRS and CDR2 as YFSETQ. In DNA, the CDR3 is TGCGCCAGCAGCACTCGACTAGCGGGAGGGCCAGGGCAAGAGACCCAGTACTTC. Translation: CASSTRLAGGPGQETQYF.

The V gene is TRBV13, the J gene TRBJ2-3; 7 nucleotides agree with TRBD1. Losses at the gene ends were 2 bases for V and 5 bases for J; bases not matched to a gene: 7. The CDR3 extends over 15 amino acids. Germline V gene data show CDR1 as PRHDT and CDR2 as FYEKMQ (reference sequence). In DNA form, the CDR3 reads TGTGCCAGCAGCTTATTAGGCCAGGGGGTAGATACGCAGTATTTT. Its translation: CASSLLGQGVDTQYF.

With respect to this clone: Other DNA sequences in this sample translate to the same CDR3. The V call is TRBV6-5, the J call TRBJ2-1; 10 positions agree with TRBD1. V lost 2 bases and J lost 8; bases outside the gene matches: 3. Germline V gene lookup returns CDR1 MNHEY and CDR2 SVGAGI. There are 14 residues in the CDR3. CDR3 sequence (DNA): TGTGCCAGCAGTTACCGGGACAGGGGTTATGAGCAGTTCTTC. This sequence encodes CASSYRDRGYEQFF.

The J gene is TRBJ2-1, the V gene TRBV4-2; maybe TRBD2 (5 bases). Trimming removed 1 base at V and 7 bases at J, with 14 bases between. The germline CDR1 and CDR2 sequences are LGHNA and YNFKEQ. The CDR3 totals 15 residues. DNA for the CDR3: TGTGCCAGCAGCCAAGTCCCCCGGGATGGTAATGAGCAGTTCTTC. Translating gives CASSQVPRDGNEQFF.

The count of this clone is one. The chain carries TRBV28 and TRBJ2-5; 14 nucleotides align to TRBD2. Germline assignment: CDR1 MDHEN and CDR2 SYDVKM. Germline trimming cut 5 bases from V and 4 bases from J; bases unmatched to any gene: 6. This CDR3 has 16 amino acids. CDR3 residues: CASSDPGTSGRETQYF. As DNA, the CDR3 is TGTGCCAGCAGTGACCCCGGGACTAGCGGGAGAGAGACCCAGTACTTC. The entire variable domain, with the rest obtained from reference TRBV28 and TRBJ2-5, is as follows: DVKVTQSSRYLVKRTGEKVFLECVQDMDHENMFWYRQDPGLGLRLIYFSYDVKMKEKGDIPEGYSVSREKKERFSLILESASTNQTSMYLCASSDPGTSGRETQYFGPGTRLLVL.